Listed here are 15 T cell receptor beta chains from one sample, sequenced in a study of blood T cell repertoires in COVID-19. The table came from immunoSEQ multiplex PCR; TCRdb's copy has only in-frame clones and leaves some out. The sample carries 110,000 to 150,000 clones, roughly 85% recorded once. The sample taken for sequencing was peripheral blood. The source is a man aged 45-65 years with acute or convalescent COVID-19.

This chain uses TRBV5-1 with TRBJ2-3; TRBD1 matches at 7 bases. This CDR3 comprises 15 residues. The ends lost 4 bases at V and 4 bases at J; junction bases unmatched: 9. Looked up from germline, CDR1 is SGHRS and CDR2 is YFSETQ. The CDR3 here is CASSLGQLGSDTQYF. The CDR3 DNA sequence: TGCGCCAGCAGCCTGGGACAGTTAGGGTCAGATACGCAGTATTTT. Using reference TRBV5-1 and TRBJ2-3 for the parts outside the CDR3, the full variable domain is KAGVTQTPRYLIKTRGQQVTLSCSPISGHRSVSWYQQTPGQGLQFLFEYFSETQRNKGNFPGRFSGRQFSNSRSEMNVSTLELGDSALYLCASSLGQLGSDTQYFGPGTRLTVL.

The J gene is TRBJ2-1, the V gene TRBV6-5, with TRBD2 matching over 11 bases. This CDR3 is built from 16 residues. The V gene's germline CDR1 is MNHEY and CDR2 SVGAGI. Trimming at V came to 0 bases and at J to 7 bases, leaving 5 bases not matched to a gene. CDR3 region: CASSYSKLAGVNEQFF. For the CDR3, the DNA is TGTGCCAGCAGTTACTCGAAACTAGCGGGAGTAAATGAGCAGTTCTTC.

CDR3 sequence reads: CASSQGPRLGSYNSPLHF. CDR3 coding DNA: TGTGCCAGCAGCCAAGGACCGAGGCTGGGCTCCTATAATTCACCCCTCCACTTT. The chain combines TRBV4-2 with TRBJ1-6; D is uncertain. Germline V gene lookup returns CDR1 LGHNA and CDR2 YNFKEQ. The CDR3 has 18 amino acids. The V end was cut by 1 base, the J end by 0 bases, with 13 bases between.

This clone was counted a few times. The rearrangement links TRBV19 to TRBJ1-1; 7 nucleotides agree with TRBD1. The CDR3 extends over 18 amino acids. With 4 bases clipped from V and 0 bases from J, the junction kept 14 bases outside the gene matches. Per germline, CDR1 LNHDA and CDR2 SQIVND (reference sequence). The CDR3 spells CASSRDSQTVGMNTEAFF. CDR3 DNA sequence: TGTGCCAGTAGTAGGGACAGCCAAACCGTTGGGATGAACACTGAAGCTTTCTTT. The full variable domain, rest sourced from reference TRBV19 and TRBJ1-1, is DGGITQSPKYLFRKEGQNVTLSCEQNLNHDAMYWYRQDPGQGLRLIYYSQIVNDFQKGDIAEGYSVSREKKESFPLTVTSAQKNPTAFYLCASSRDSQTVGMNTEAFFGQGTRLTVV.

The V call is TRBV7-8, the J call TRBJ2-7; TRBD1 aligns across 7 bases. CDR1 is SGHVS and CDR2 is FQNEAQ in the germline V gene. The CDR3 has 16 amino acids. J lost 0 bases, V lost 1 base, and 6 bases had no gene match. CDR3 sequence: CASSLEWDSFSYEQYF. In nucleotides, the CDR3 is TGTGCCAGCAGCTTAGAGTGGGACAGTTTCTCCTACGAGCAGTACTTC.

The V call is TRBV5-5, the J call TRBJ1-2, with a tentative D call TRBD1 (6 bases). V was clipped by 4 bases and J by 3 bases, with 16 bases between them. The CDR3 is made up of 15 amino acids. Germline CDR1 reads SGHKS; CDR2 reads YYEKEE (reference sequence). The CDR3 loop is CASSPSRGIHYGYTF. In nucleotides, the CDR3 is TGTGCCAGCAGCCCCTCCAGGGGAATACACTATGGCTACACCTTC.

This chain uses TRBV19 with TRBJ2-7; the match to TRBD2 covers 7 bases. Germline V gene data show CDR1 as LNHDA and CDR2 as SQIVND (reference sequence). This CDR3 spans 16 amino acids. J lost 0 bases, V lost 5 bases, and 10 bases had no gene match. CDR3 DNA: TGTGCCAGTAGTTCCCTGGCGGGACTAAGCTCCTACGAGCAGTACTTC. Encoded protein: CASSSLAGLSSYEQYF.

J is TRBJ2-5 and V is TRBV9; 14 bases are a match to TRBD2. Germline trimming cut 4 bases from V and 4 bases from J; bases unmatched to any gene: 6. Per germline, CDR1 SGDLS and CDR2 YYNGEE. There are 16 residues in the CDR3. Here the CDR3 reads CASSPGLAGGPETQYF. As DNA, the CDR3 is TGTGCCAGCAGCCCAGGACTAGCGGGGGGTCCAGAGACCCAGTACTTC.

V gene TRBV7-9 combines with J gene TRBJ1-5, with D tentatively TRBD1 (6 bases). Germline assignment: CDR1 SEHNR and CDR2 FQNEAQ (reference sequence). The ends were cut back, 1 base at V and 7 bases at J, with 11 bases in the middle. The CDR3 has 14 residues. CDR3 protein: CASSLVGAGQPQHF. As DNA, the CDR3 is TGTGCCAGCAGCTTAGTGGGGGCCGGACAGCCCCAGCATTTT.

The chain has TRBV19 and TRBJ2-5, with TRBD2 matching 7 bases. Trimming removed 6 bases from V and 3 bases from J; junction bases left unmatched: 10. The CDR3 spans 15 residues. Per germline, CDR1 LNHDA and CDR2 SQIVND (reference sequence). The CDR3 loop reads CASRGSGGGEETQYF. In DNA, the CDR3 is TGTGCCAGTAGGGGCTCGGGGGGAGGAGAAGAGACCCAGTACTTC.

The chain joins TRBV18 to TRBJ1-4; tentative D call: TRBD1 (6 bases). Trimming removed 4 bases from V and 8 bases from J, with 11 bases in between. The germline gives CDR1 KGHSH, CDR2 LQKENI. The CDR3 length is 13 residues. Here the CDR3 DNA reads TGTGCCAGCTCACGTGCAGGGGACGAAAAACTGTTTTTT. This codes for CASSRAGDEKLFF.

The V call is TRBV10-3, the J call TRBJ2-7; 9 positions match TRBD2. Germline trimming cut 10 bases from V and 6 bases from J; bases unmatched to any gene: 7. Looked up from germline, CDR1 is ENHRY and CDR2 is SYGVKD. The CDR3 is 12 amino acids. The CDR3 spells CASSSGVPEQYF. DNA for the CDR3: TGTGCCAGCTCTAGCGGGGTTCCCGAGCAGTACTTC.

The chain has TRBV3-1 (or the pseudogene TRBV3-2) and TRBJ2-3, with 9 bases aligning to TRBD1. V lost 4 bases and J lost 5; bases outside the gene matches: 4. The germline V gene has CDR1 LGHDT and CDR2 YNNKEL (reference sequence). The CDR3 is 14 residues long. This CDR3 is CASSPGQGRDTQYF. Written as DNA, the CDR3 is TGTGCCAGCAGCCCCGGACAGGGGAGAGATACGCAGTATTTT.

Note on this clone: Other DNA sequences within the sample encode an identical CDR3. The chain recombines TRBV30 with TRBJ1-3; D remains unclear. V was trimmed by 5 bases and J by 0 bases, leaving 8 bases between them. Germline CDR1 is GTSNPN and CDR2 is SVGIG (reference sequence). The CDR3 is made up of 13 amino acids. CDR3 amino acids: CAWSRGSGNTIYF. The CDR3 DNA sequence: TGTGCCTGGTCCCGCGGCTCTGGAAACACCATATATTTT.

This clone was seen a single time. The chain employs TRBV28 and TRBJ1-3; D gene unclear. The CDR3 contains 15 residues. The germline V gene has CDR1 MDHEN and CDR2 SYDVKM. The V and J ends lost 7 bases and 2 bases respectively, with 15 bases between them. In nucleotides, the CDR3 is TGTGCCAGCACCCCCGCGGGGTCTACTGGAAACACCATATATTTT. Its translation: CASTPAGSTGNTIYF.